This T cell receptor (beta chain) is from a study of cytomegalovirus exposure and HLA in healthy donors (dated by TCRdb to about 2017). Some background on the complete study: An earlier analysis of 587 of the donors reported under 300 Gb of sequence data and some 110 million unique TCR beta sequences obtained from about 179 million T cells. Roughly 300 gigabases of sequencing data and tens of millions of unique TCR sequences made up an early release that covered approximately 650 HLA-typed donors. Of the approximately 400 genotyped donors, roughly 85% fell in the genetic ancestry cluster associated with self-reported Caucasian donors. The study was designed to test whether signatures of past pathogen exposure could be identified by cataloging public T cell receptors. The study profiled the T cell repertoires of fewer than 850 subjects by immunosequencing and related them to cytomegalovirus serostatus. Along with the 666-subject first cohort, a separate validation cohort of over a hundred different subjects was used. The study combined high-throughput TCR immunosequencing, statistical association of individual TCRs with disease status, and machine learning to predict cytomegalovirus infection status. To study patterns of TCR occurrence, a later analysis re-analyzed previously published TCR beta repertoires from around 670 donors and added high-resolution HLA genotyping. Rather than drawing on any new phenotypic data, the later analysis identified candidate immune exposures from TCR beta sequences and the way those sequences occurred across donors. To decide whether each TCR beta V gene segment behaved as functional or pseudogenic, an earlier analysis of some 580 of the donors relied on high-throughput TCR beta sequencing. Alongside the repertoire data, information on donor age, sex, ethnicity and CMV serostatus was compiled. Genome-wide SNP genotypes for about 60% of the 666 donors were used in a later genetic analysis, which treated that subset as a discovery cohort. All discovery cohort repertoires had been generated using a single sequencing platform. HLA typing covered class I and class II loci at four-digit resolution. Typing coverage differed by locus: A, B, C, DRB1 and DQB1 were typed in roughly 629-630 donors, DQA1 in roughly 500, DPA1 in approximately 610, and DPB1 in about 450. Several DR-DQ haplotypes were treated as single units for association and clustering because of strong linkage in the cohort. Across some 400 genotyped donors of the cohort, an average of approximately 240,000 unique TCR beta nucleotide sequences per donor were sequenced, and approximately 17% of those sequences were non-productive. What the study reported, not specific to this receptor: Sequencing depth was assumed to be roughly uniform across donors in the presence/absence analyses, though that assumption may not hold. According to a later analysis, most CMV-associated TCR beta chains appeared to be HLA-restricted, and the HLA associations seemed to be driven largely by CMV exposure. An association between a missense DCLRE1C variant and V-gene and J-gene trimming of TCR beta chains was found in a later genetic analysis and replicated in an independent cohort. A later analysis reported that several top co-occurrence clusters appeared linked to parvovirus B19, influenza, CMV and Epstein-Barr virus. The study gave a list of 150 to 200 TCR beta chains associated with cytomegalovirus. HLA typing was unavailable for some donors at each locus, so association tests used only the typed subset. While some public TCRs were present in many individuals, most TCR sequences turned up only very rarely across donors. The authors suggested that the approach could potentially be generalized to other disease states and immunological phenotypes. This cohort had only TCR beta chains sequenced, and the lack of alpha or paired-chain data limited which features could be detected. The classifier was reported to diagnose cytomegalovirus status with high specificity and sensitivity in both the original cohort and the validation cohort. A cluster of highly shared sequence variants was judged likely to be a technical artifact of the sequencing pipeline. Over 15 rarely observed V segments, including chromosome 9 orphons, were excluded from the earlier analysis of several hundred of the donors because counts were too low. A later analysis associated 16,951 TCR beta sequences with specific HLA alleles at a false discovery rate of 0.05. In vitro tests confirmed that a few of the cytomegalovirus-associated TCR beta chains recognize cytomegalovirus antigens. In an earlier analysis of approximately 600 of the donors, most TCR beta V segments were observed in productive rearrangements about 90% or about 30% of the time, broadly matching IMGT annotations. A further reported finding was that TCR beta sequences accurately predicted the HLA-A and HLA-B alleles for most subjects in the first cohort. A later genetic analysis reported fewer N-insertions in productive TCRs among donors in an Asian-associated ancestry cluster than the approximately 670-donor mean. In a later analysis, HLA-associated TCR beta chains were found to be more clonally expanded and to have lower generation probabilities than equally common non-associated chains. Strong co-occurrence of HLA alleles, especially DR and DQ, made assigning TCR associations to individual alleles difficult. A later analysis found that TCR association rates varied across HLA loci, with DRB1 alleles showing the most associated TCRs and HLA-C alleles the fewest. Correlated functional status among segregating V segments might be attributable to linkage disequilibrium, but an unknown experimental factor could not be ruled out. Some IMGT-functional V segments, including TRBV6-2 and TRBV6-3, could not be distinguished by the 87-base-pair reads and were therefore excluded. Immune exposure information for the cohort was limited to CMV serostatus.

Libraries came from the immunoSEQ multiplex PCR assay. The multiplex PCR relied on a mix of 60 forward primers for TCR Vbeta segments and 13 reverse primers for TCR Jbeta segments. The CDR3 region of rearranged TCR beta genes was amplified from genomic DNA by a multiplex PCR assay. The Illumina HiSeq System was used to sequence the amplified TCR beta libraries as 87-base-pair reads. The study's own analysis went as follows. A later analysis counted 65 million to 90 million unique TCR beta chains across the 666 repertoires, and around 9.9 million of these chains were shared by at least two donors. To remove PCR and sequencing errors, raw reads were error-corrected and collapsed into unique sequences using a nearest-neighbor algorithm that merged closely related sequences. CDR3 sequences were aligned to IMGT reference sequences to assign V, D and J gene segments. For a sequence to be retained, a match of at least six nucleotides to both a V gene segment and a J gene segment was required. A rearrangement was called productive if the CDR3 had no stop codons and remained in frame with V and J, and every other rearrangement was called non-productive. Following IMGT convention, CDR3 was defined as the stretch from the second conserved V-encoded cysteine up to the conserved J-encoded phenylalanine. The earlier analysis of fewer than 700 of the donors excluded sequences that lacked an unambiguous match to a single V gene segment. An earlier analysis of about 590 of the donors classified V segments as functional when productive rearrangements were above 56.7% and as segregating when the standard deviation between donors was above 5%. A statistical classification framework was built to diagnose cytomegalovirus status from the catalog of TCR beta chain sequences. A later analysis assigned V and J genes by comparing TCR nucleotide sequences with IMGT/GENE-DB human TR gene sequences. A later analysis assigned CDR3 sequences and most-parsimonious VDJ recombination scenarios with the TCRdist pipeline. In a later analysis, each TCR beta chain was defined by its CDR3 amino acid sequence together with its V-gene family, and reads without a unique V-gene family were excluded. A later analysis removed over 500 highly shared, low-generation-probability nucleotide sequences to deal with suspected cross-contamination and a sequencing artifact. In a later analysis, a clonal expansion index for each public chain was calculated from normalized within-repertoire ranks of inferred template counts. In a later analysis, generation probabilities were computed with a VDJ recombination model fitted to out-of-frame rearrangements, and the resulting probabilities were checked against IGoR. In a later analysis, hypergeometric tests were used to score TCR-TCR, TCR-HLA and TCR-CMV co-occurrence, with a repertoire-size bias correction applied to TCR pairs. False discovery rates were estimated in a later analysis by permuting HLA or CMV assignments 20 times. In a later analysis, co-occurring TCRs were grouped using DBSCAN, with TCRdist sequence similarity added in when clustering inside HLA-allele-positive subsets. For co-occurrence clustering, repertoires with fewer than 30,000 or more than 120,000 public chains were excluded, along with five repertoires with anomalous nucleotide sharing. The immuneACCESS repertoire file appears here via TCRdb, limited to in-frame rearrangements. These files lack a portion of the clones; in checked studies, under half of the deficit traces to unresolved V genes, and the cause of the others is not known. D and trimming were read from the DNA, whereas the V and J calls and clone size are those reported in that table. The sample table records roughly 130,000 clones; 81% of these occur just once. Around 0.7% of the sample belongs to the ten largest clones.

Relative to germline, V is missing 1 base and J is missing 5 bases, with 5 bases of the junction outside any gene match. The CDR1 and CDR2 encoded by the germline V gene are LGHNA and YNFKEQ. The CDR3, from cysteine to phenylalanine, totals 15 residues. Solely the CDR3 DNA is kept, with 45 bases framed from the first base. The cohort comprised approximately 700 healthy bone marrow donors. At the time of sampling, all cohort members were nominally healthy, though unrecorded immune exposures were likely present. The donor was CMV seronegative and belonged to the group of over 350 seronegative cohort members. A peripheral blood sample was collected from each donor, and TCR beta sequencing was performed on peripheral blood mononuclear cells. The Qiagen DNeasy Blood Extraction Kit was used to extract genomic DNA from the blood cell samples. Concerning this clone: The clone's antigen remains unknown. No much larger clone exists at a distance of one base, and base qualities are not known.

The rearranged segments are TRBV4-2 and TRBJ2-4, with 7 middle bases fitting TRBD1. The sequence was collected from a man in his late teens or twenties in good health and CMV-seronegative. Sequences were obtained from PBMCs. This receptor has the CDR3 CASSQGTGPENIQYF. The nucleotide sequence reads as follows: TGTGCCAGCAGCCAAGGGACAGGCCCAGAAAACATTCAGTACTTC.